The 30 T cell receptor beta chains presented below share a single source sample, sequenced in a study of identical twins. One entry per CDR3 protein, called by TCRdb with MiXCR from the 5' RACE reads. The table lists under 350,000 distinct CDR3 sequences, 7.5% to 9.5% of them singletons. The data also belong to a second study, concerning yellow fever vaccine responses in identical twins.

The sequenced sample was CD8+ T cells sorted from blood. These receptors all stem from a woman in her late teens or twenties in good health.

V gene TRBV18 combines with J gene TRBJ2-7; D is undetermined. The CDR3 totals 12 residues. Germline values: CDR1 KGHSH, CDR2 LQKENI. V was pared by 2 bases and J by 6 bases, with 8 bases between. The CDR3 sequence: CASSPETVEQYF. DNA for the CDR3: TGTGCCAGCTCACCAGAAACCGTCGAGCAGTACTTC. The full variable domain, rest sourced from reference TRBV18 and TRBJ2-7, is NAGVMQNPRHLVRRRGQEARLRCSPMKGHSHVYWYRQLPEEGLKFMVYLQKENIIDESGMPKERFSAEFPKEGPSILRIQQVVRGDSAAYFCASSPETVEQYFGPGTRLTVT.

This clonotype was recorded a few times. This chain connects TRBV5-1 to TRBJ2-7, with D maybe TRBD2 (6 bases). The CDR3 covers 15 residues. Germline CDR1 is SGHRS and CDR2 is YFSETQ. V gave up 4 bases and J gave up 4 bases, with 18 bases separating them. The chain's CDR3 is CASSLWDSSTYEQYF. The DNA for the CDR3 is TGCGCCAGCAGCCTTTGGGACTCTTCAACTTACGAGCAGTACTTC.

The chain has TRBV4-2 and TRBJ2-5; 7 positions match TRBD1. The length of the CDR3 is 15 residues. The germline V gene has CDR1 LGHNA and CDR2 YNFKEQ. The ends lost 0 bases at V and 2 bases at J; junction bases unmatched: 3. Here the CDR3 reads CASSQDPGQQETQYF. The DNA for the CDR3 is TGTGCCAGCAGCCAAGATCCGGGACAGCAAGAGACCCAGTACTTC.

This clonotype was seen ten or more times. The chain has TRBV20-1 and TRBJ1-1; 7 nucleotides align to TRBD1. The CDR3 is 16 residues long. Germline CDR1 is DFQATT and CDR2 is SNEGSKA (reference sequence). V was clipped by 2 bases and J by 1 base; unmatched bases: 10. CDR3 sequence: CSARSEEQGQNTEAFF. The CDR3 region has the DNA TGCAGTGCTAGATCGGAGGAACAGGGGCAGAACACTGAAGCTTTCTTT.

J is TRBJ2-1 and V is TRBV18; D is undetermined. CDR1 KGHSH and CDR2 LQKENI come from the germline V gene. The length of the CDR3 is 15 residues. Trimming cost V 1 base and J 6 bases, with 13 bases left between them. CDR3 coding DNA: TGTGCCAGCTCACCACAGCTCGGAACGGGCAATGAGCAGTTCTTC. Translating it yields CASSPQLGTGNEQFF.

The V call is TRBV7-8, the J call TRBJ2-7, with D possibly TRBD2 on 5 matching bases. This CDR3 is built from 14 residues. V shed 1 base and J shed 6 bases, with 13 bases lying between them. Germline V CDR1 and CDR2: SGHVS, FQNEAQ. CDR3 loop: CASSLGKRVFEQYF. For the CDR3, the DNA is TGTGCCAGCAGCTTAGGGAAGAGGGTTTTCGAGCAGTACTTC.

Note on this clonotype: A read error may explain this, as a much larger clone is one base away. The V call is TRBV4-3, the J call TRBJ2-6; 7 bases fit TRBD1. The trim removed 5 bases at V and 0 bases at J, leaving 4 bases unmatched. This CDR3 contains 16 residues. Looked up from germline, CDR1 is LGHNA and CDR2 is YSLEER. The CDR3 sequence is CASSEGGGSGANVLTF. CDR3 coding DNA: TGCGCCAGCAGCGAAGGGGGCGGCTCTGGGGCCAACGTCCTGACTTTC.

The rearrangement uses TRBV4-3 and TRBJ2-7, with D perhaps matching TRBD2 (6 bases). Trimming removed 0 bases from V and 7 bases from J, with 13 bases in between. In germline, CDR1 is LGHNA, CDR2 YSLEER. The CDR3 is made up of 14 amino acids. The CDR3: CASSQDRAAGEQYF. As DNA, the CDR3 is TGCGCCAGCAGCCAAGATCGGGCAGCGGGTGAGCAGTACTTC.

The genes are TRBV18 and TRBJ2-3; 14 bases are shared with TRBD2. Trimming removed 10 bases from V and 1 base from J; junction bases left unmatched: 10. Germline loops: CDR1 KGHSH, CDR2 LQKENI. CDR3 length equals 17 residues. The CDR3 DNA follows: TGTGCCACCGAGGGACTAGCGGGAGTTATTGGCACAGATACGCAGTATTTT. This encodes CATEGLAGVIGTDTQYF.

This clonotype occurred many times. The chain combines TRBV4-3 with TRBJ1-1, with D hard to call. CDR3 length equals 18 residues. V lost 0 bases and J lost 1, with 18 bases in between. Germline V gives CDR1 LGHNA, CDR2 YSLEER. The chain's CDR3 is CASSQDPSLTAGNTEAFF. The DNA of the CDR3 is TGCGCCAGCAGCCAAGATCCTTCCTTAACGGCAGGGAACACTGAAGCTTTCTTT.

J is TRBJ2-7 and V is TRBV7-9; D unclear. Trimming removed 7 bases from V and 2 bases from J, with 15 bases in between. The germline V gene has CDR1 SEHNR and CDR2 FQNEAQ (reference sequence). This CDR3 has 14 residues. This CDR3 is CASTAKWAAYEQYF. CDR3 DNA: TGTGCCAGCACCGCAAAGTGGGCAGCCTACGAGCAGTACTTC.

The chain combines TRBV20-1 with TRBJ2-7; D is ambiguous. The CDR3 is 13 amino acids. The ends were cut back, 0 bases at V and 2 bases at J, with 8 bases in the middle. In germline, CDR1 is DFQATT, CDR2 SNEGSKA (reference sequence). The CDR3 bases are TGCAGTGCTAGAGACAACCGGGCCTACGAGCAGTACTTC. Translation: CSARDNRAYEQYF.

This clonotype was seen repeatedly, ten times or more. The chain employs TRBV11-2 and TRBJ2-2; no definite D call. Germline CDR1 SGHAT, CDR2 FQNNGV. CDR3 length equals 13 residues. Trimming shortened V by 1 base and J by 6 bases, and 6 bases separated the two germline ends. The CDR3 is CASSLVSAGELFF. In nucleotides, the CDR3 is TGTGCCAGCAGCTTAGTCTCGGCCGGGGAGCTGTTTTTT.

This clonotype was recorded at least ten times. The CDR3 is CASSTGTSGVYEQYF. The DNA of the CDR3 is TGTGCCAGCAGTACCGGGACTAGCGGGGTGTACGAGCAGTACTTC. The V call is TRBV7-2, the J call TRBJ2-7, with TRBD2 matching 13 bases. There are 15 residues in the CDR3. Per germline, CDR1 SGHTA and CDR2 FQGNSA. V was pared by 6 bases and J by 4 bases, with 6 bases of the junction left unmatched. Full variable domain (outside the CDR3, taken from reference TRBV7-2 and TRBJ2-7): GAGVSQSPSNKVTEKGKDVELRCDPISGHTALYWYRQSLGQGLEFLIYFQGNSAPDKSGLPSDRFSAERTGGSVSTLTIQRTQQEDSAVYLCASSTGTSGVYEQYFGPGTRLTVT.

This clonotype has a count of ten or more. The CDR3 sequence: CASSQGVRYEQYF. The CDR3 DNA sequence: TGTGCCAGCAGCCAAGGGGTCCGGTACGAGCAGTACTTC. The J gene is TRBJ2-7, the V gene TRBV14; D remains ambiguous. Per germline, CDR1 SGHDN and CDR2 FVKESK. This CDR3 has 13 amino acids. Between the trimmed V and J ends, which lost 1 base and 4 bases, there was a span of 8 bases.

V gene TRBV28 combines with J gene TRBJ2-2; no reliable D call. Trimming cost V 7 bases and J 7 bases, with 19 bases left between them. Germline CDR1 and CDR2: MDHEN and SYDVKM. The CDR3 covers 15 residues. The CDR3 DNA sequence: TGTGCCAGCATTTTTGCAGAGTCGTTTGGCGGGGAGCTGTTTTTT. Translating it yields CASIFAESFGGELFF.

This clonotype was observed a few times. The V call is TRBV28, the J call TRBJ2-7, with TRBD1 as a possible D gene (5 bases). Trimming shortened V by 3 bases and J by 4 bases, and 25 bases separated the two germline ends. The CDR3 totals 18 residues. Germline-derived CDR1 and CDR2 are MDHEN and SYDVKM. The CDR3 DNA sequence: TGTGCCAGCAGTTTGGGTCCCCGGCGCAGGGATCGTAGGTACGAGCAGTACTTC. Amino acids: CASSLGPRRRDRRYEQYF. Full variable domain (remainder filled in from reference TRBV28 and TRBJ2-7): DVKVTQSSRYLVKRTGEKVFLECVQDMDHENMFWYRQDPGLGLRLIYFSYDVKMKEKGDIPEGYSVSREKKERFSLILESASTNQTSMYLCASSLGPRRRDRRYEQYFGPGTRLTVT.

The chain is built from TRBV5-1 and TRBJ2-7; 7 bases map to TRBD2. With 4 bases clipped from V and 0 bases from J, the junction kept 4 bases outside the gene matches. Germline CDR1 and CDR2: SGHRS and YFSETQ. CDR3 length: 14 amino acids. The CDR3 DNA reads TGCGCCAGCAGCCTCGGGACTAACTCCTACGAGCAGTACTTC. Protein product: CASSLGTNSYEQYF.

This clonotype was picked up a small number of times. The chain uses TRBV6-2 or TRBV6-3 and TRBJ1-5; no definite D call. Germline V CDR1 and CDR2: MNHEY, SVGEGT. The CDR3 consists of 14 residues. With 5 bases removed from V and 5 bases from J, the gap between germline ends came to 13 bases. The CDR3 DNA sequence: TGTGCCAGCAGTGTGGACCCGAAGGATCAGCCCCAGCATTTT. As protein: CASSVDPKDQPQHF.

This chain uses TRBV7-9 with TRBJ2-5, with no clear D. CDR1 is SEHNR, CDR2 FQNEAQ, per germline (reference sequence). The length of the CDR3 is 12 residues. V was pared by 3 bases and J by 5 bases, with 7 bases between. The CDR3 DNA follows: TGTGCCAGCAGCTTGATGAGTGAGACCCAGTACTTC. Its translation: CASSLMSETQYF.

The CDR3 DNA follows: TGTGCCAGCAGCGAAGGAATCGGGGATAACTATGGCTACACCTTC. As protein: CASSEGIGDNYGYTF. The rearrangement links TRBV7-8 to TRBJ1-2; D remains ambiguous. The V and J ends lost 5 bases and 1 base respectively, with 14 bases between them. The CDR3 has 15 residues. CDR1 is SGHVS, CDR2 FQNEAQ, per germline.

The J gene is TRBJ1-3, the V gene TRBV7-9, with TRBD1 matching 8 bases. Germline CDR1 reads SEHNR; CDR2 reads FQNEAQ (reference sequence). V lost 5 bases to trimming and J lost 0 bases; unmatched junction nucleotides: 9. The CDR3 is made up of 17 amino acids. The CDR3 sequence: CASSAKGQESSGNTIYF. The CDR3 nucleotides read TGTGCCAGCAGCGCCAAGGGACAGGAGAGCTCTGGAAACACCATATATTTT.

Ten or more counts support this clonotype. CDR3 sequence: CASSDPGGSYEQYF. The DNA for the CDR3 is TGCGCCAGCAGTGACCCAGGGGGCTCCTACGAGCAGTACTTC. The rearrangement uses TRBV10-2 and TRBJ2-7; 7 bases are a match to TRBD1. There are 14 residues in the CDR3. Trimming removed 3 bases from V and 0 bases from J; junction bases left unmatched: 2. In germline, CDR1 is WSHSY, CDR2 SAAADI.

This clonotype appeared a few times. V is TRBV20-1 and J is TRBJ1-3, with D unresolved. Germline V CDR1 and CDR2: DFQATT, SNEGSKA (reference sequence). Deletions cut 4 bases from V and 0 bases from J, with 10 bases between. CDR3 length: 14 residues. The CDR3 DNA follows: TGCAGTGCTAATGCGGGAGTCTCTGGAAACACCATATATTTT. Protein product: CSANAGVSGNTIYF.

This clonotype came up a few times. This sequence joins TRBV2 and TRBJ2-7, with 11 bases identical to TRBD2. The junction had 8 bases not matched to a gene; V was cut back by 6 bases and J by 1 base. The CDR3 contains 16 residues. CDR1 is SNHLY and CDR2 is FYNNEI in the germline V gene. The CDR3 protein is CASRDLAGGLSYEQYF. Here the CDR3 DNA reads TGTGCCAGCAGAGACCTAGCGGGGGGCCTTTCCTACGAGCAGTACTTC.

This clonotype was detected only a few times. This chain joins TRBV27 and TRBJ2-7, with D uncertain. Germline CDR1 is MNHEY and CDR2 is SMNVEV (reference sequence). The V gene lost 7 bases and the J gene lost 3 bases, with 4 bases spanning the gap. This CDR3 region has 10 residues. The CDR3 spells CASTIYEQYF. CDR3 bases: TGTGCCAGCACTATCTACGAGCAGTACTTC.

This clonotype was seen a few times. V and J are TRBV20-1 and TRBJ2-2; D gene uncertain. The CDR3 spans 13 residues. Trimming shortened V by 3 bases and J by 2 bases, and 7 bases separated the two germline ends. CDR1 and CDR2 from the germline V gene are DFQATT and SNEGSKA (reference sequence). This CDR3 is CSASGRNTGELFF. For the CDR3, the DNA is TGCAGTGCTAGTGGCAGAAACACCGGGGAGCTGTTTTTT.

This clonotype appeared a few times. The genes are TRBV7-9 and TRBJ2-1, with 7 bases identical to TRBD1. The CDR3 is 14 residues long. Germline-derived CDR1 and CDR2 are SEHNR and FQNEAQ (reference sequence). With 4 bases clipped from V and 8 bases from J, the junction kept 8 bases outside the gene matches. The CDR3, as DNA: TGTGCCAGCAGCTCGCCTCAGGGGGTTGATGAGCAGTTCTTC. Its protein product is CASSSPQGVDEQFF.

The chain carries TRBV28 and TRBJ2-7; TRBD1 is a possible D gene (6 bases). The V gene lost 1 base and the J gene lost 6 bases, with 10 bases spanning the gap. The CDR3 covers 13 residues. Germline V lookup: CDR1 MDHEN, CDR2 SYDVKM. DNA for the CDR3: TGTGCCAGCAGTTTATTCACAGGGTCCGAGCAGTACTTC. Protein: CASSLFTGSEQYF.

This clonotype was observed a few times. The genes are TRBV7-9 and TRBJ2-7; 7 bases line up with TRBD1. Germline-derived CDR1 and CDR2 are SEHNR and FQNEAQ (reference sequence). The CDR3 sequence is 12 residues long. V was clipped by 5 bases and J by 6 bases; unmatched bases: 4. The CDR3 loop is CASSQQGFEQYF. The CDR3 DNA sequence: TGTGCCAGCAGCCAACAGGGGTTCGAGCAGTACTTC.